A selection of T cell receptor beta chains follows, all from one sample in a study of blood T cell repertoires in COVID-19. Clones were read by immunoSEQ multiplex PCR, and TCRdb kept only the in-frame ones, dropping some. This sample has over 55,000 clones, with 88% found just once. The sample comprised peripheral blood. These receptors came from a human donor in a cohort sampled during active COVID-19. Both conserved end residues are part of each CDR3. Fields, in order: J gene, D gene, clone size, V gene, CDR3 DNA, CDR3 protein. D genes are given only for firm matches. The listing skips clone size in some rows; elsewhere it reads once, few, many or a size class.

j_gene: TRBJ2-7; d_gene: TRBD2; abundance: .; v_gene: TRBV5-6; CDR3nt: TGTGCCAGCAGCTCCCTAGCGGGGGCGGCTCCCGAGCAGTACTTC; CDR3aa: CASSSLAGAAPEQYF
j_gene: TRBJ2-7; d_gene: .; abundance: .; v_gene: TRBV4-2; CDR3nt: TGTGCCAGCAGCCAAGTTCTGGGCCCCCACGAGCAGTACTTC; CDR3aa: CASSQVLGPHEQYF
j_gene: TRBJ1-1; d_gene: .; abundance: .; v_gene: TRBV7-2; CDR3nt: TGTGCCAGCAGCTTACAGGGAACGTCATATACTGAAGCTTTCTTT; CDR3aa: CASSLQGTSYTEAFF
j_gene: TRBJ2-5; d_gene: TRBD2; abundance: .; v_gene: TRBV5-4; CDR3nt: TGTGCCAGCAGCTTATCTTCCGGGAGGGCCGGTGAGACCCAGTACTTC; CDR3aa: CASSLSSGRAGETQYF
j_gene: TRBJ2-7; d_gene: TRBD1; abundance: .; v_gene: TRBV7-9; CDR3nt: TGTGCCAGCAGTTCCCTCGGGACAGGGTTGTACGAGCAGTACTTC; CDR3aa: CASSSLGTGLYEQYF
j_gene: TRBJ2-3; d_gene: .; abundance: once; v_gene: TRBV6-1; CDR3nt: TGTGCCAGCAGTGACGCCGGGGTACGCGATACGCAGTATTTT; CDR3aa: CASSDAGVRDTQYF
j_gene: TRBJ2-2; d_gene: .; abundance: .; v_gene: TRBV5-6; CDR3nt: TGTGCCTGCAACCCGGGGACCGGGGAGCTGTTTTTT; CDR3aa: CACNPGTGELFF
j_gene: TRBJ1-3; d_gene: .; abundance: once; v_gene: TRBV6-2/TRBV6-3; CDR3nt: TGTGCCAGCAGTTATTCGCCGACAGGTGGGAGCTCTGGAAACACCATATATTTT; CDR3aa: CASSYSPTGGSSGNTIYF
j_gene: TRBJ2-2; d_gene: TRBD2; abundance: .; v_gene: TRBV11-3; CDR3nt: TGTGCCAGCAGCTTAGGGCGGGAGTGGACCGGGGAGCTGTTTTTT; CDR3aa: CASSLGREWTGELFF
j_gene: TRBJ2-3; d_gene: TRBD1; abundance: .; v_gene: TRBV5-1; CDR3nt: TGCGCCAGCAGCTTACCCGGGACAGGGAGCACAGATACGCAGTATTTT; CDR3aa: CASSLPGTGSTDTQYF
j_gene: TRBJ1-1; d_gene: .; abundance: .; v_gene: TRBV20-1; CDR3nt: TGCAGTTTGGGGGGAATCACTGAAGCTTTCTTT; CDR3aa: CSLGGITEAFF